This T cell receptor (beta chain) appears in the sequencing data of a study of blood T cell repertoires in COVID-19. The overall study: The United States, Italy and Spain supplied acute and convalescent COVID-19 samples. T cells, B-cell-depleted T cells, or PBMCs provided the cDNA or gDNA that served as material.

Allocation to cohorts depended on clinical history reported by the participants. Each recovered donor of Cohort 3 presented with two negative PCRs, clearance, or symptom resolution. The CDR3 totals 16 residues. In germline, CDR1 is SGDLS, CDR2 YYNGEE. The trim removed 3 bases at V and 2 bases at J, leaving 9 bases unmatched. Libraries were prepared by immunoSEQ multiplex PCR; TCRdb keeps only in-frame clonotypes and omits some of them. The sample has a few hundred thousand clones, over 80% seen once; the top ten hold about 4.8%. The chain is built from TRBV9 and TRBJ1-2, with 8 positions matching TRBD1. Sequencing was performed on PBMCs or T cells enriched from blood (not recorded which). This receptor was taken from a woman in her 50s who had recovered from COVID-19. CDR3 loop: CASSARTGRGNYGYTF. In DNA, the CDR3 is TGTGCCAGCAGCGCCCGGACAGGGCGGGGAAACTATGGCTACACCTTC.